These 21 T cell receptor beta chains were all obtained from the same sample, sequenced in a study of shared clonotypes between healthy human individuals. Repertoires were generated with immunoSEQ multiplex PCR, while TCRdb's copy carries only in-frame clones and drops some. The table has roughly 500,000 clones, around 85% seen once. Specimen: PBMCs. The receptor source for this set is a woman in her thirties or forties in good health. Some clones in this sample may be carry-over from other donors' samples.

This chain links TRBV25-1 with TRBJ2-7; 8 positions match TRBD1. This CDR3 has 13 amino acids. The trim removed 4 bases at V and 5 bases at J, leaving 4 bases unmatched. Germline CDR1 is MGHDK and CDR2 is SYGVNS. The CDR3 bases are TGTGCCAGCAGTGTACAGGGGGAGGACGAGCAGTACTTC. Protein product: CASSVQGEDEQYF.

On this clone: A single base is all that separates this from a far larger clone, so a read error is likely. The chain combines TRBV25-1 with TRBJ1-1, with a possible D match to TRBD1 (5 bases). Germline V lookup: CDR1 MGHDK, CDR2 SYGVNS. The CDR3 loop spans 15 amino acids. The CDR3 sequence: CAGSVHGGQNTEAFF. CDR3 bases: TGTGCCGGCAGTGTACACGGTGGACAGAACACTGAAGCTTTCTTT.

The chain uses TRBV4-1 and TRBJ2-3, with D unclear. V lost 1 base, J lost 2 bases, and 13 bases lay in between. The CDR3 is 16 residues long. The germline V gene has CDR1 MGHRA and CDR2 YSYEKL. The DNA for the CDR3 is TGCGCCAGCAGCCAAGTTTTACAGCAATTCACAGATACGCAGTATTTT. Amino acids: CASSQVLQQFTDTQYF.

The chain uses TRBV18 and TRBJ2-7; 7 bases align to TRBD2. J was trimmed by 3 bases and V by 6 bases; bases with no gene match: 5. Per germline, CDR1 KGHSH and CDR2 LQKENI. The CDR3 has 13 residues. The CDR3 spells CASSREVNYEQYF. For the CDR3, the DNA is TGTGCCAGCTCTCGGGAGGTTAACTACGAGCAGTACTTC.

The sample holds one count of this clone. V is TRBV28 and J is TRBJ1-3, with D hard to call. This CDR3 is 13 amino acids long. V was cut by 5 bases and J by 3 bases, with 8 bases left in between. Germline V gene data show CDR1 as MDHEN and CDR2 as SYDVKM. Here the CDR3 DNA reads TGTGCCAGCAGTCGGTCAGATGGAAACACCATATATTTT. Translation: CASSRSDGNTIYF. The whole variable domain, remainder taken from reference TRBV28 and TRBJ1-3, is DVKVTQSSRYLVKRTGEKVFLECVQDMDHENMFWYRQDPGLGLRLIYFSYDVKMKEKGDIPEGYSVSREKKERFSLILESASTNQTSMYLCASSRSDGNTIYFGEGSWLTVV.

This clone was observed a single time. This chain joins TRBV10-1 and TRBJ2-7; D gene unclear. Trimming left V 3 bases short and J 2 bases short, with 14 bases between. Germline V gives CDR1 WNHNN, CDR2 SYGVQD (reference sequence). CDR3 length: 15 amino acids. CDR3 region: CASSESGAAAYEQYF. Written as DNA, the CDR3 is TGCGCCAGCAGTGAATCAGGAGCTGCTGCCTACGAGCAGTACTTC.

As regards this clone: The likely explanation is a read error, given a far larger clone one base away. The gene calls are TRBV29-1 and TRBJ2-2, with a tentative D call TRBD2 (7 bases). From germline, CDR1 is SQVTM and CDR2 ANQGSEA. The CDR3 consists of 14 residues. CDR3 sequence (DNA): TGCAGCGCTGGGCGGGGAGGGGACACCGGGGAGCTGCTTTTT. Residues: CSAGRGGDTGELLF.

The chain recombines TRBV2 with TRBJ2-1; D might be TRBD2 (6 bases). Germline V gene lookup returns CDR1 SNHLY and CDR2 FYNNEI. CDR3 length: 13 amino acids. V lost 6 bases and J lost 10, with 16 bases in between. CDR3 loop: CASSYARENEQFF. In nucleotides, the CDR3 is TGTGCCAGCAGCTATGCACGGGAGAACGAGCAGTTCTTC.

This sequence joins TRBV28 and TRBJ2-5, with TRBD1 identical over 8 bases. The germline V gene has CDR1 MDHEN and CDR2 SYDVKM. J lost 4 bases, V lost 1 base, and 2 bases had no gene match. This CDR3 has 14 residues. CDR3 sequence reads: CASSLYRGRETQYF. In DNA form, the CDR3 reads TGTGCCAGCAGTTTATACAGGGGGAGAGAGACCCAGTACTTC. Filled out from reference TRBV28 and TRBJ2-5, the complete variable domain reads DVKVTQSSRYLVKRTGEKVFLECVQDMDHENMFWYRQDPGLGLRLIYFSYDVKMKEKGDIPEGYSVSREKKERFSLILESASTNQTSMYLCASSLYRGRETQYFGPGTRLLVL.

The J gene is TRBJ2-1, the V gene TRBV5-1; 9 bases match TRBD2. This CDR3 has 15 amino acids. From germline, CDR1 is SGHRS and CDR2 YFSETQ. With V trimmed by 2 bases and J by 5 bases, 5 bases remained unmatched. CDR3 amino acids: CASSFAGGRDNEQFF. In DNA, the CDR3 is TGCGCCAGCAGCTTTGCGGGAGGGCGGGACAATGAGCAGTTCTTC.

The gene calls are TRBV9 and TRBJ2-1; possibly TRBD2 for D (5 bases). Between the trimmed V and J ends, which lost 0 bases and 4 bases, there was a span of 11 bases. This CDR3 spans 15 amino acids. Germline V lookup: CDR1 SGDLS, CDR2 YYNGEE. CDR3 in amino acids: CASSVGGAAYNEQFF. As DNA, the CDR3 is TGTGCCAGCAGCGTAGGTGGAGCGGCATACAATGAGCAGTTCTTC.

The genes are TRBV18 and TRBJ2-3, with a weak D call TRBD2 (7 bases). Germline values: CDR1 KGHSH, CDR2 LQKENI. This CDR3 spans 15 amino acids. Trimming stripped 1 base from V and 4 bases from J, with 12 bases between. This CDR3 is CASSPRSGGADTQYF. The CDR3 DNA reads TGTGCCAGCTCACCACGATCGGGGGGCGCAGATACGCAGTATTTT. Filled out from reference TRBV18 and TRBJ2-3, the complete variable domain reads NAGVMQNPRHLVRRRGQEARLRCSPMKGHSHVYWYRQLPEEGLKFMVYLQKENIIDESGMPKERFSAEFPKEGPSILRIQQVVRGDSAAYFCASSPRSGGADTQYFGPGTRLTVL.

The chain employs TRBV7-9 and TRBJ2-2, with TRBD2 matching over 10 bases. The CDR3 loop spans 17 amino acids. Germline assignment: CDR1 SEHNR and CDR2 FQNEAQ (reference sequence). Losses at the gene ends were 2 bases for V and 5 bases for J; bases not matched to a gene: 8. This CDR3 is CASSLRPSGSLTGELFF. Written as DNA, the CDR3 is TGTGCCAGCAGCTTAAGGCCTAGCGGGAGTTTAACCGGGGAGCTGTTTTTT.

Only a few counts were recorded for this clone. The chain employs TRBV6-5 and TRBJ2-7; a weak D match, TRBD1 (5 bases). The CDR3 covers 15 residues. CDR1 and CDR2 from the germline V gene are MNHEY and SVGAGI. Between the trimmed V and J ends, which lost 2 bases and 7 bases, there was a span of 18 bases. The CDR3 sequence is CASSYILGAPGEQYF. CDR3 bases: TGTGCCAGCAGTTACATCCTTGGGGCCCCAGGAGAGCAGTACTTC.

This clone was recorded many times. Other nucleotide sequences in the sample specify the same CDR3. The chain employs TRBV4-3 and TRBJ1-4, with D hard to call. The V gene lost 0 bases and the J gene lost 7 bases, with 6 bases spanning the gap. CDR3 length: 13 residues. Germline V gives CDR1 LGHNA, CDR2 YSLEER. The CDR3 is CASSQDSGEKLFF. In nucleotides, the CDR3 is TGCGCCAGCAGCCAAGATAGTGGTGAAAAACTGTTTTTT.

The J gene is TRBJ2-3, the V gene TRBV19; possibly TRBD1 for D (5 bases). The ends were cut back, 8 bases at V and 2 bases at J, with 14 bases in the middle. Germline CDR1 LNHDA, CDR2 SQIVND (reference sequence). The CDR3 is 14 residues long. CDR3: CASGSAGYTDTQYF. The DNA of the CDR3 is TGTGCCAGTGGTTCGGCAGGGTACACAGATACGCAGTATTTT.

The CDR3 coding sequence is TGTGCCAGCTCACCCGGGACTAGCGGGACCTACAATGAGCAGTTCTTC. It specifies CASSPGTSGTYNEQFF. The chain uses TRBV18 and TRBJ2-1; 13 positions agree with TRBD2. This CDR3 has 16 residues. Germline CDR1 reads KGHSH; CDR2 reads LQKENI. J lost 2 bases, V lost 3 bases, and 1 base had no gene match.

J is TRBJ2-2 and V is TRBV28; D gene uncertain. The length of the CDR3 is 14 residues. V was trimmed by 5 bases and J by 6 bases, leaving 13 bases between them. Germline V gives CDR1 MDHEN, CDR2 SYDVKM. CDR3 residues: CASSTSSHPGELFF. The CDR3 bases are TGTGCCAGCAGTACAAGTAGTCACCCCGGGGAGCTGTTTTTT. The entire variable domain, with the rest obtained from reference TRBV28 and TRBJ2-2, is as follows: DVKVTQSSRYLVKRTGEKVFLECVQDMDHENMFWYRQDPGLGLRLIYFSYDVKMKEKGDIPEGYSVSREKKERFSLILESASTNQTSMYLCASSTSSHPGELFFGEGSRLTVL.

CDR3 nucleotides: TGTGCCACACCGTTCGGGAAGCCGAACACCGGGGAGCTGTTTTTT. Protein sequence: CATPFGKPNTGELFF. The J gene is TRBJ2-2, the V gene TRBV27; TRBD2 is a possible D gene (5 bases). V was clipped by 10 bases and J by 0 bases, with 15 bases between them. The germline CDR1 and CDR2 sequences are MNHEY and SMNVEV (reference sequence). There are 15 residues in the CDR3.

The CDR3: CASSGHVLDYEQYF. CDR3 sequence (DNA): TGTGCCAGCAGTGGTCACGTTCTCGACTACGAGCAGTACTTC. This chain links TRBV6-6 with TRBJ2-7, with D uncertain. The CDR3 covers 14 residues. V dropped 5 bases and J dropped 3 bases, with 14 bases sitting between them. Germline V gives CDR1 MNHNY, CDR2 SVGAGI (reference sequence).

The gene calls are TRBV7-2 and TRBJ1-2; unclear D gene. The CDR3 contains 14 residues. Germline-derived CDR1 and CDR2 are SGHTA and FQGNSA. Trimming left V 4 bases short and J 7 bases short, with 16 bases between. The CDR3 nucleotides are TGTGCCAGCAGCTCCTATGTAGGGTGGATTGGCTACACCTTC. Translation: CASSSYVGWIGYTF. Drawing the rest from reference TRBV7-2 and TRBJ1-2, the complete variable domain is GAGVSQSPSNKVTEKGKDVELRCDPISGHTALYWYRQSLGQGLEFLIYFQGNSAPDKSGLPSDRFSAERTGGSVSTLTIQRTQQEDSAVYLCASSSYVGWIGYTFGSGTRLTVV.